This T cell receptor beta chain was identified during a study of T cells after somatic rescue of genetic block. Sequencing used immunoSEQ multiplex PCR; TCRdb keeps in-frame clones, though not all of them. Of tens of thousands of clones listed, under 95% are singletons. The sequencing sample was made of peripheral blood mononuclear cells (PBMCs). The TCR comes from a young man.

The CDR3 nucleotides read TGTGCCAGCAGAGCCGGTGGGACAGGGGCTCAAGGCTACACCTTC. Translation: CASRAGGTGAQGYTF. V is TRBV6-1 and J is TRBJ1-2; 10 bases match TRBD1. V was clipped by 6 bases and J by 8 bases; unmatched bases: 12. CDR3 length: 15 residues. The V gene's germline CDR1 is MNHNS and CDR2 SASEGT.